The rows below give T cell receptor beta chains drawn from one sample of a study of control samples from healthy donors and cancer patients. Measured with immunoSEQ multiplex PCR; TCRdb has only the in-frame clones, and not every one. Of 50,000 or so clones listed, more than 85% were seen once; the top ten hold around 22%. Sequenced material: PBMCs. These receptors were taken from a woman in her forties or fifties with head and neck cancer. Each CDR3 is given with its conserved first and last residue. A D gene is named only where the DNA matches it firmly. Size is omitted from some rows. Given values are once, few, many or a class for expanded clones.

TRBD1 TRBJ2-4 TRBV5-5 NA CASRKDRENLMENIQYF TGTGCCAGCAGGAAGGACAGGGAAAACCTGATGGAAAACATTCAGTACTTC
NA TRBJ2-7 TRBV18 NA CASSSLRDEQYF TGTGCCAGCTCCTCTCTTAGGGACGAGCAGTACTTC
TRBD2 TRBJ2-3 TRBV20-1 once CSASRTSGGRVDTQYF TGCAGTGCTAGTCGCACTAGCGGGGGACGGGTAGATACGCAGTATTTT
TRBD1 TRBJ2-2 TRBV11-2 NA CASSPDRGRGTGELFF TGTGCCAGCAGCCCGGACAGGGGAAGGGGCACCGGGGAGCTGTTTTTT
TRBD1 TRBJ1-6 TRBV16 NA CASSQPGQSYNSPLHF TGTGCCAGCAGCCAACCGGGACAGAGCTATAATTCACCCCTCCACTTT
NA TRBJ1-1 TRBV24-1 NA CATSGDRDTEAFF TGTGCCACCAGTGGCGACAGAGACACTGAAGCTTTCTTT
NA TRBJ1-3 TRBV5-3 NA CARSSGGKGVSAEGTIYF TGTGCCAGAAGCTCTGGGGGTAAGGGCGTCAGTGCGGAGGGGACCATATATTTT
NA TRBJ1-2 TRBV30 NA CAWVAPLTYGYTF TGTGCCTGGGTAGCCCCTCTGACCTATGGCTACACCTTC
NA TRBJ2-7 TRBV9 NA CASGGGSYEQYF TGTGCCAGCGGGGGCGGGAGTTACGAGCAGTACTTC
NA TRBJ2-5 TRBV7-9 NA CASSHRATQETQYF TGTGCCAGCAGCCATCGGGCTACCCAAGAGACCCAGTACTTC
NA TRBJ1-6 TRBV3-1/TRBV3-2 NA CASSLKGRNSPLHF TGTGCCAGCAGCTTAAAGGGAAGGAATTCACCCCTCCACTTT
NA TRBJ2-7 TRBV13 NA CASSATSYEQYF TGTGCCAGCAGCGCCACCAGCTACGAGCAGTACTTC
TRBD1 TRBJ1-2 TRBV24-1 NA CAIQGGGGYTF TGTGCCATCCAGGGGGGCGGAGGCTACACCTTC
TRBD1 TRBJ2-1 TRBV12-5 NA CASGRGTGQNEQFF TGTGCTAGTGGAAGGGGGACAGGGCAGAATGAGCAGTTCTTC
NA TRBJ2-4 TRBV28 NA CASSLSVSGHTNIQYF TGTGCCAGCAGTTTATCGGTCTCGGGACATACTAACATTCAGTACTTC
NA TRBJ2-6 TRBV4-1 NA CASSPFKRIDGANVLTF TGCGCCAGCAGCCCCTTCAAGAGGATTGATGGGGCCAACGTCCTGACTTTC
NA TRBJ2-6 TRBV28 NA CASSSTTGSPGANVLTF TGTGCCAGCAGTAGTACAACAGGGTCGCCTGGGGCCAACGTCCTGACTTTC
TRBD1 TRBJ1-6 TRBV5-6 NA CASSFDRGFNSPLHF TGTGCCAGCAGCTTCGACAGGGGGTTTAATTCACCCCTCCACTTT
NA TRBJ1-1 TRBV5-1 NA CASSTTGFMNTEAFF TGCGCCAGCAGCACGACAGGTTTCATGAACACTGAAGCTTTCTTT
NA TRBJ1-3 TRBV6-1 NA CASSEGVEGNTIYF TGTGCCAGCAGTGAGGGGGTGGAAGGAAACACCATATATTTT
NA TRBJ1-2 TRBV2 NA CASSAGGDYGYTF TGTGCCAGCAGTGCGGGGGGGGACTATGGCTACACCTTC
TRBD1 TRBJ2-7 TRBV28 NA CASSSTRDSLYEQYF TGTGCCAGCAGTTCCACCCGGGACAGTCTGTACGAGCAGTACTTC
NA TRBJ1-2 TRBV2 NA CASKVRDGYTF TGTGCCAGCAAGGTCAGGGACGGCTACACCTTC
TRBD1 TRBJ1-2 TRBV5-1 NA CASSRDRVSLEGYTF TGCGCCAGCAGCAGGGACAGAGTCTCCCTAGAGGGCTACACCTTC
NA TRBJ1-1 TRBV24-1 once CATSDPGTGNTEAFF TGTGCCACCAGTGACCCCGGGACCGGTAACACTGAAGCTTTCTTT
TRBD2 TRBJ2-7 TRBV7-2 NA CASSIRSSGRPYEQYF TGTGCCAGCAGCATACGTTCTAGCGGGAGGCCCTACGAGCAGTACTTC
NA TRBJ1-2 TRBV2 NA CASSDRQGEGYTF TGTGCCAGCAGTGACAGGCAGGGCGAAGGCTACACCTTC
NA TRBJ2-5 TRBV28 NA CASSLTSTGGAGGETQYF TGTGCCAGCAGCCTAACCTCCACAGGAGGGGCTGGGGGAGAGACCCAGTACTTC
NA TRBJ2-5 TRBV7-2 NA CASSAYPAETQYF TGTGCCAGCAGCGCTTACCCGGCGGAGACCCAGTACTTC
NA TRBJ2-2 TRBV15 NA CATSRDGTGELFF TGTGCCACCAGCAGAGATGGGACCGGGGAGCTGTTTTTT
TRBD2 TRBJ2-3 TRBV18 NA CASSPSGLADTQYF TGTGCCAGCTCACCTTCGGGACTAGCAGATACGCAGTATTTT
NA TRBJ2-2 TRBV28 NA CATWAPNTGELFF TGTGCCACCTGGGCGCCCAACACCGGGGAGCTGTTTTTT
TRBD1 TRBJ2-4 TRBV6-5 NA CASSYSRTGLNIQYF TGTGCCAGCAGTTACTCGCGGACAGGGTTGAACATTCAGTACTTC
NA TRBJ2-1 TRBV2 NA CASSENNEQFF TGTGCCAGCAGTGAAAACAATGAGCAGTTCTTC
TRBD2 TRBJ2-3 TRBV15 NA CATTDPSGGSNTQYF TGTGCCACCACGGATCCTAGCGGGGGTTCTAATACGCAGTATTTT
NA TRBJ1-1 TRBV28 NA CASTTPPGTEAFF TGTGCCAGCACCACCCCCCCGGGCACTGAAGCTTTCTTT
NA TRBJ1-2 TRBV2 NA CASKGGAFSHYGYTF TGTGCCAGCAAGGGAGGGGCTTTCTCTCACTATGGCTACACCTTC
NA TRBJ1-1 TRBV27 NA CASSLWGNTEAFF TGTGCCAGCAGTTTGTGGGGGAATACTGAAGCTTTCTTT
NA TRBJ1-2 TRBV27 once CASSFMGGGHGYTF TGTGCCAGCAGTTTTATGGGCGGGGGTCATGGCTACACCTTC
NA TRBJ1-2 TRBV18 once CASSRAGAHYGYTF TGTGCCAGCTCACGGGCAGGGGCACACTATGGCTACACCTTC
TRBD2 TRBJ2-3 TRBV11-2 NA CASSSQSGTSGGSTDTQYF TGTGCCAGCAGCTCCCAATCCGGGACTAGCGGGGGGAGCACAGATACGCAGTATTTT
NA TRBJ1-6 TRBV7-2 few CASRWDTLSPLHF TGTGCCAGCAGATGGGACACGCTTTCACCCCTCCACTTT
NA TRBJ1-5 TRBV28 NA CATARLQGRQPQHF TGTGCCACCGCCAGGCTTCAAGGACGTCAGCCCCAGCATTTT